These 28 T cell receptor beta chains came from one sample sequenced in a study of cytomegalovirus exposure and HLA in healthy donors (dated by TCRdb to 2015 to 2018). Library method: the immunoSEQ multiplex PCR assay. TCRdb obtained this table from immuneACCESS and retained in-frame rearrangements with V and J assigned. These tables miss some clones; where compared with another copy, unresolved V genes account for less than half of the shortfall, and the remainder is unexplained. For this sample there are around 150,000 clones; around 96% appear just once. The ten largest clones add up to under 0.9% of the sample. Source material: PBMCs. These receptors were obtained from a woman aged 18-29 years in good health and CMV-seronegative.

CDR3 sequence reads: CASTILIPGANVLTF. The CDR3, as DNA: TGTGCCAGCACCATACTAATCCCTGGGGCCAACGTCCTGACTTTC. This chain links TRBV5-6 with TRBJ2-6; D uncertain. Trimming took off 6 bases at V and 2 bases at J, with 12 bases between the two ends. The CDR3 has 15 residues. Germline loops: CDR1 SGHDT, CDR2 YYEEEE.

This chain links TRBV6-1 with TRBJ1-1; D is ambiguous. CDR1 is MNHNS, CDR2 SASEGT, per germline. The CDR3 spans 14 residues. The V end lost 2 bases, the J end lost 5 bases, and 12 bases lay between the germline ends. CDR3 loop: CASSEWLQRTEAFF. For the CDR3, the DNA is TGTGCCAGCAGTGAATGGCTCCAGCGAACTGAAGCTTTCTTT.

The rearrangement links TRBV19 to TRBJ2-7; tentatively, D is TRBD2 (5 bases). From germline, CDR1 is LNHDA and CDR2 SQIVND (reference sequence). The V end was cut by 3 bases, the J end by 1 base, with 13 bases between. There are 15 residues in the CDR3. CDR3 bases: TGTGCCAGTAGTATGATCGGGGATAAATCCTACGAGCAGTACTTC. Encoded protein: CASSMIGDKSYEQYF.

CDR3 bases: TGTGCCAGCAAAACAATGAGACAGCCAGGGGGCGAGCAGTACTTC. As protein: CASKTMRQPGGEQYF. The genes are TRBV27 and TRBJ2-7; 7 bases fit TRBD1. The germline gives CDR1 MNHEY, CDR2 SMNVEV (reference sequence). V trimming: 7 bases; J trimming: 6 bases; junction bases outside the gene matches: 15. The CDR3 length is 15 residues.

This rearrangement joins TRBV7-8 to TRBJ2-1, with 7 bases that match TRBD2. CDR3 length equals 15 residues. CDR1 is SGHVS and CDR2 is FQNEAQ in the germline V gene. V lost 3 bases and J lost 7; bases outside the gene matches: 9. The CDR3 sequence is CASSFLGLVINEQFF. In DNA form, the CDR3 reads TGTGCCAGCAGCTTTTTAGGACTAGTTATAAATGAGCAGTTCTTC.

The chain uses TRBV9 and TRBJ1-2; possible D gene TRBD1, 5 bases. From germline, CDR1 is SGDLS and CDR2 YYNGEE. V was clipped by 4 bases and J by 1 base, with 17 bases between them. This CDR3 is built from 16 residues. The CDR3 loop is CASSLRGTVNNYGYTF. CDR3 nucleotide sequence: TGTGCCAGCAGCCTCCGCGGGACGGTGAATAACTATGGCTACACCTTC.

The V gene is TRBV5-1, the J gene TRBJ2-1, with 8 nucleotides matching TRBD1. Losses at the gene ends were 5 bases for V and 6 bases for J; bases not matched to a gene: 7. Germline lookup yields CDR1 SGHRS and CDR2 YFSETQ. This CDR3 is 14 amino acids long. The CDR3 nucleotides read TGCGCCAGCAGGTCAGGGGGCTCGGGCAATGAGCAGTTCTTC. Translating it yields CASRSGGSGNEQFF.

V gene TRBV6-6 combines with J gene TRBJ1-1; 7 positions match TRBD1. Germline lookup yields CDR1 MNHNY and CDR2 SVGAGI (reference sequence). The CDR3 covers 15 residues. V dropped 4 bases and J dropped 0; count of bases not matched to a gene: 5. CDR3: CASSSGQAMNTEAFF. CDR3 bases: TGTGCCAGCAGTTCAGGACAGGCCATGAACACTGAAGCTTTCTTT.

CDR3 amino acids: CASSFRRGFYEQYF. In DNA, the CDR3 is TGTGCCAGCAGCTTCCGAAGAGGGTTTTACGAGCAGTACTTC. This chain uses TRBV11-2 with TRBJ2-7; TRBD2 might be the D (5 bases). The germline V gene has CDR1 SGHAT and CDR2 FQNNGV. V lost 3 bases and J 4 bases, leaving 13 bases between the germline ends. There are 14 residues in the CDR3.

CDR3 sequence (DNA): TGTGCCAGCAGTCAAAACAATGAGCAGTTCTTC. It specifies CASSQNNEQFF. The chain recombines TRBV28 with TRBJ2-1, with D hard to call. Germline V lookup: CDR1 MDHEN, CDR2 SYDVKM. The CDR3 is made up of 11 amino acids. Trimming removed 5 bases at V and 5 bases at J, with 4 bases between.

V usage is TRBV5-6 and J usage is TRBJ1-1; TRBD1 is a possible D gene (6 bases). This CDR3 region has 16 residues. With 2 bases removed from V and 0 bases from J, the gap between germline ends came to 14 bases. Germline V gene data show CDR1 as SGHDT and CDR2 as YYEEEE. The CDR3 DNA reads TGTGCCAGCAGCTTTCAACAGGGTCGGATGAACACTGAAGCTTTCTTT. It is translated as CASSFQQGRMNTEAFF.

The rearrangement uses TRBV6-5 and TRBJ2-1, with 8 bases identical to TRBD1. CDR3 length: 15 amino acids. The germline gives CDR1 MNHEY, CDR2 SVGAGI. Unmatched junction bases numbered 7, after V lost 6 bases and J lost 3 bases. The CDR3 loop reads CASRRQGKNYNEQFF. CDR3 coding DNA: TGTGCCAGCAGGCGACAGGGGAAGAACTACAATGAGCAGTTCTTC.

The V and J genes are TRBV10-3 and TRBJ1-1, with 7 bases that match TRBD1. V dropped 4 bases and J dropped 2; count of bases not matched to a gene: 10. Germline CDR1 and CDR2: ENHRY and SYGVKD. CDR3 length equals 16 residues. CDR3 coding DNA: TGTGCCATCAGTGCCTTAGAGGGGGCCAAAAACACTGAAGCTTTCTTT. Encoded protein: CAISALEGAKNTEAFF.

The DNA of the CDR3 is TGCGCCAGCAGCCAAACCGGACAGGGCGAGCAGTACTTC. Protein product: CASSQTGQGEQYF. The chain carries TRBV4-1 and TRBJ2-7, with TRBD1 matching 8 bases. CDR1 is MGHRA, CDR2 YSYEKL, per germline. The CDR3 contains 13 residues. Trimming took 2 bases from V and 6 from J; bases not matched to a gene: 3.

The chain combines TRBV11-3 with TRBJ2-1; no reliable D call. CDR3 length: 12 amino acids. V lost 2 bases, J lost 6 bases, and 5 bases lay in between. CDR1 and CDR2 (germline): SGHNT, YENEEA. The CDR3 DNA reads TGTGCCAGCAGCTTATCGAGCAATGAGCAGTTCTTC. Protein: CASSLSSNEQFF.

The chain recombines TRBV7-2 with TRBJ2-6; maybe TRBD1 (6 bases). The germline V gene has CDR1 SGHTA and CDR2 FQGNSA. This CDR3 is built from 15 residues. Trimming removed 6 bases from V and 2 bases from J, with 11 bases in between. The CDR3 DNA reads TGTGCCAGCAGGAAAACAGGGACTGGGGCCAACGTCCTGACTTTC. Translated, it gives CASRKTGTGANVLTF.

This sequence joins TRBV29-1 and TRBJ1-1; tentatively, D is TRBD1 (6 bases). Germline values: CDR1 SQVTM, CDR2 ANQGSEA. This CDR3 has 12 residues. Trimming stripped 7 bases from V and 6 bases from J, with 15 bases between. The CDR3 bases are TGCAGCGCTAAACAGGGATCCCCTGAAGCTTTCTTT. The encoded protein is CSAKQGSPEAFF. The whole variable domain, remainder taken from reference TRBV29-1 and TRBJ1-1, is SAVISQKPSRDICQRGTSLTIQCQVDSQVTMMFWYRQQPGQSLTLIATANQGSEATYESGFVIDKFPISRPNLTFSTLTVSNMSPEDSSIYLCSAKQGSPEAFFGQGTRLTVV.

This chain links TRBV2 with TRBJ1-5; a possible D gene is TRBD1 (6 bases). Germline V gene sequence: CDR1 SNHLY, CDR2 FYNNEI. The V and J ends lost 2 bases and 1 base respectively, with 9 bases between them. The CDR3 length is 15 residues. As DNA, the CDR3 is TGTGCCAGCAGTGAATCGGGGACAAGCAATCAGCCCCAGCATTTT. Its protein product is CASSESGTSNQPQHF.

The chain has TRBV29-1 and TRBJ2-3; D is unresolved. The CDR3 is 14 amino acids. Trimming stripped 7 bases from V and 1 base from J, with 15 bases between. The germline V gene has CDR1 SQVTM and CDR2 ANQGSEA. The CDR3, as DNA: TGCAGCGCCCCTGGGCCCCCCGGCACAGATACGCAGTATTTT. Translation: CSAPGPPGTDTQYF.

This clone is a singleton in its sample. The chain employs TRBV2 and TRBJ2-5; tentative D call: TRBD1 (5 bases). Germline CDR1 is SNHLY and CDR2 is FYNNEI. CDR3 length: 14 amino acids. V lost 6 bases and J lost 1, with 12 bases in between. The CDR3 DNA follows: TGTGCCAGCAGAGATAGGACAATCCAAGAGACCCAGTACTTC. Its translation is CASRDRTIQETQYF.

The CDR3: CASNLEGQRDGYTF. As DNA, the CDR3 is TGTGCCAGCAACCTAGAGGGACAGCGGGATGGCTACACCTTC. V and J are TRBV9 and TRBJ1-2; 7 bases line up with TRBD1. Germline trimming cut 6 bases from V and 6 bases from J; bases unmatched to any gene: 11. Germline loops: CDR1 SGDLS, CDR2 YYNGEE. The CDR3 runs 14 residues.

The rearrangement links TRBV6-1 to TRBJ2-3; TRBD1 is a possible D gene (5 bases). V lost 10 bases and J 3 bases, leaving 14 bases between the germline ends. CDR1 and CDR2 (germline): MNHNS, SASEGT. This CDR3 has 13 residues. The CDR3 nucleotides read TGTGCCACCGTAGCTCAGGGAACAGATACGCAGTATTTT. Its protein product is CATVAQGTDTQYF.

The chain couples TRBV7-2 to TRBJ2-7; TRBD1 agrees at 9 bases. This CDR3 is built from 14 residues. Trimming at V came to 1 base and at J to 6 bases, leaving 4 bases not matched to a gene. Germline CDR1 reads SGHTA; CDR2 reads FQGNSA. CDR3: CASSLGQGGGEQYF. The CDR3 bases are TGTGCCAGCAGCTTAGGACAGGGGGGAGGCGAGCAGTACTTC.

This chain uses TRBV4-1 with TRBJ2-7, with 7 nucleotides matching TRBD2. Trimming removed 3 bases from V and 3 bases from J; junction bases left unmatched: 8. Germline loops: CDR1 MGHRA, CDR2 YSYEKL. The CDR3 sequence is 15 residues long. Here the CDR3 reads CASSQGVGGSYEQYF. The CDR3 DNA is TGCGCCAGCAGCCAGGGGGTGGGCGGGAGCTACGAGCAGTACTTC.

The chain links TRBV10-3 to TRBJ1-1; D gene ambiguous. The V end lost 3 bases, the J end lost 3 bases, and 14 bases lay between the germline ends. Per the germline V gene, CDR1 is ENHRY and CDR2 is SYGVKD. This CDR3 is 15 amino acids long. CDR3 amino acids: CAISDLGGGHTEAFF. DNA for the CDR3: TGTGCCATCAGTGATTTGGGTGGAGGGCACACTGAAGCTTTCTTT.

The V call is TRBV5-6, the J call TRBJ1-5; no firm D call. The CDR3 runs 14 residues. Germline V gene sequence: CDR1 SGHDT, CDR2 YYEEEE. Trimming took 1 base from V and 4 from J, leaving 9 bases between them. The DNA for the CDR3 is TGTGCCAGCAGCTTGTGGGGAGGGAATCAGCCCCAGCATTTT. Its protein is CASSLWGGNQPQHF.

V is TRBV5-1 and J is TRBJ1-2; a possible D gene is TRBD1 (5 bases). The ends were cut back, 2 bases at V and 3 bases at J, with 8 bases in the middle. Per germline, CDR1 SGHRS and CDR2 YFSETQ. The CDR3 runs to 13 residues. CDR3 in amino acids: CASSFTGDYGYTF. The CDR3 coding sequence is TGCGCCAGCAGCTTCACAGGAGACTATGGCTACACCTTC.

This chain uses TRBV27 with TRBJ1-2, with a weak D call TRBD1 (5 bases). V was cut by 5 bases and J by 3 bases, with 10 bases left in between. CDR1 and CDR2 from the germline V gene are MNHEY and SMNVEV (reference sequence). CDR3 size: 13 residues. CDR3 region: CASSRQGDYGYTF. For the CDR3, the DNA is TGTGCCAGCAGTCGCCAGGGTGACTATGGCTACACCTTC.